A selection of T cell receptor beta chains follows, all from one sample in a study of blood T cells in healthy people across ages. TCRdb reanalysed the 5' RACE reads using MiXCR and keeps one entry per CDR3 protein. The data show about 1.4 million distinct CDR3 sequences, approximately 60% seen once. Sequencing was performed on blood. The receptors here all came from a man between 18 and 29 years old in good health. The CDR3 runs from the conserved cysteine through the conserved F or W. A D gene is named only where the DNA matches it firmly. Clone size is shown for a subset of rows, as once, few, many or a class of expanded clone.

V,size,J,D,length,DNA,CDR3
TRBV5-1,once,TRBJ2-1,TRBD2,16,TGCGCCAGCAGCCCCCTAGCGGGAGCATCTTTGAATGAGCAGTTCTTC,CASSPLAGASLNEQFF
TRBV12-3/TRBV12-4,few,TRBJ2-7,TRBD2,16,TGTGCCAGCAGTTCCGGGACTAGCGGGGCATTGTACGAGCAGTACTTC,CASSSGTSGALYEQYF
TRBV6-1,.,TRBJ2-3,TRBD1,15,TGTGCCAGCAGTGAAAGGAAAGGGGGCGCGGATACGCAGTATTTT,CASSERKGGADTQYF
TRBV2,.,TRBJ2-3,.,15,TGTGCCAGCAGGGCAGGGACCACTAGCACAGATACGCAGTATTTT,CASRAGTTSTDTQYF
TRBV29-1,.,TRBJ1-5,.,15,TGCAGCGTTGGGGCGGGGGGCGGAAGCAATCAGCCCCAGCATTTT,CSVGAGGGSNQPQHF
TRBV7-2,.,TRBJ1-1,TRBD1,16,TGTGCCAGCAGCTTAGCAGGGGGCGTAATGAACACTGAAGCTTTCTTT,CASSLAGGVMNTEAFF
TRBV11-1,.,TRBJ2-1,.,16,TGTGCCAGCAGCTTAGAGGTGTCAGTCCCCTACAATGAGCAGTTCTTC,CASSLEVSVPYNEQFF
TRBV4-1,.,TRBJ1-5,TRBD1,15,TGCGCCAGCAGCCAACCAGGGGGCAAGTGGCAGCCCCAGCATTTT,CASSQPGGKWQPQHF
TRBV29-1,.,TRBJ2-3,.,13,TGCAGCGCTGAGAGGTCCGGCACAGATACGCAGTATTTT,CSAERSGTDTQYF
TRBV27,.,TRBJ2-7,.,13,TGTGCCAGCAGTTTTGCCCCTACCTACGAGCAGTACTTC,CASSFAPTYEQYF
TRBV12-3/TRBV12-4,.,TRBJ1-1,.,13,TGTGCCAGCATCTCTGGGCAGTCCACTGAAGCTTTCTTT,CASISGQSTEAFF
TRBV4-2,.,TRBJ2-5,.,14,TGTGCCAGCAGCCAAGACGAGAGGGTTAGAGAGCAGTACTTC,CASSQDERVREQYF
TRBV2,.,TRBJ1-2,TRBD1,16,TGTGCCAGCAGTACCGGGACAGGGCCCTCTAACTATGGCTACACCTTC,CASSTGTGPSNYGYTF
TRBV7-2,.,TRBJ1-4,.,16,TGTGCCAGCAGCTTAGCGCCGGGAAACCCAAATGAAAAACTGTTTTTT,CASSLAPGNPNEKLFF
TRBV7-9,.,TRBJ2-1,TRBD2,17,TGTGCCAGCAGGAACACCATCCTAGCGGGAGGGCCCCATGAGCAGTTCTTC,CASRNTILAGGPHEQFF
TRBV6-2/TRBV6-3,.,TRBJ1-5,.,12,TGTGCCAGCACCTCAGAATATCAGCCCCAGCATTTT,CASTSEYQPQHF
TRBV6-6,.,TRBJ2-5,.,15,TGTGCCAGCAGTTACTCCGGCGCCGGGGGAGAGACCCAGTACTTC,CASSYSGAGGETQYF
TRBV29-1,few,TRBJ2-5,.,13,TGCAGCGCAGGGGTCCCGTACCAAGAGACCCAGTACTTC,CSAGVPYQETQYF
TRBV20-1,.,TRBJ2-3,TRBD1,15,TGCAGTGCCGGCTCCGGGACAGGAGACCAAGATACGCAGTATTTT,CSAGSGTGDQDTQYF
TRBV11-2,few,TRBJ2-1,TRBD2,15,TGTGCCAGCAGCTTAGGCCTAGCGGGAGCCGGCGAGCAGTTCTTC,CASSLGLAGAGEQFF
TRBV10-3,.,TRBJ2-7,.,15,TGTGCCATCTCAGACGGCCGGTTAATATCCTACGAGCAGTACTTC,CAISDGRLISYEQYF
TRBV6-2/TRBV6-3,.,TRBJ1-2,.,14,TGTGCCAGCAGTCATCATTCTTTGTCGGATGGCTACACCTTC,CASSHHSLSDGYTF
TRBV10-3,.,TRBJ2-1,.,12,TGTGCCATCGGGGAGGGGGGGGTGGAGCAGTTCTTC,CAIGEGGVEQFF
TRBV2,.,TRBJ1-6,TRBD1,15,TGTGCCAGCAGCGACAGGGGCAGCTGGGATTCACCCCTCCACTTT,CASSDRGSWDSPLHF
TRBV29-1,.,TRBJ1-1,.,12,TGCAGCGTGAGAGAGGATGGAGATGAAGCTTTCTTT,CSVREDGDEAFF
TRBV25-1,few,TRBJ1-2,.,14,TGTGCGACCCAGGGGCCTTGGGGGGCAGTTGGCTACACCTTC,CATQGPWGAVGYTF
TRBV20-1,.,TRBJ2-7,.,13,TGCAGTGCTAGAAGGCCCGGGCTCTACGAGCAGTACTTC,CSARRPGLYEQYF
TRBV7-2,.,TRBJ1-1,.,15,TGTGCCAGCAGCTTAGCGATACAGGGGAACACTGAAGCTTTCTTT,CASSLAIQGNTEAFF
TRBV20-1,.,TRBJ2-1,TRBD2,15,TGCAGTGCTAGCAGGGGACTAGCGGTACCCAATGAGCAGTTCTTC,CSASRGLAVPNEQFF
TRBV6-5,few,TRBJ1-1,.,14,TGTGCCAGCAGTCCTCCAGGGTCCGGCACTGAAGCTTTCTTT,CASSPPGSGTEAFF
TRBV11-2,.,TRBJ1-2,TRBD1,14,TGTGCCAGCAGCGCCCGGGACAGGGATTGTGGCTACACCTTC,CASSARDRDCGYTF
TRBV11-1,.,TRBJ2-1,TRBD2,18,TGTGCCAGCAGCTTGGGGAGGACTAGCCGTAGCTCCTACAATGAGCAGTTCTTC,CASSLGRTSRSSYNEQFF
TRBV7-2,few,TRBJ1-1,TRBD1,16,TGTGCCAGCAGACAGGGGTACGAATTAGTTGATGCTGAAGCTTTCTTT,CASRQGYELVDAEAFF
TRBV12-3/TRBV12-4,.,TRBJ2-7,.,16,TGTGCCAGCAGTTTATCAGGGAAGGGTCCAGCCTACGAGCAGTACTTC,CASSLSGKGPAYEQYF
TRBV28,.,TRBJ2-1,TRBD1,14,TGTGCCAGCAGTACCCCCGGGACAGTCAATGAGCAGTTCTTC,CASSTPGTVNEQFF
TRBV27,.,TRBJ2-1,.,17,TGTGCCAGCACCCGCATGGGGCGGACGATCACCATCGATGAGCAGTTCTTC,CASTRMGRTITIDEQFF
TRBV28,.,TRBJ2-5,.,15,TGTGCCAGCAGTTCCGTGGCCCTCATGGACAATGAGCAGTACTTC,CASSSVALMDNEQYF
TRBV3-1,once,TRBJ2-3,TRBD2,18,TGTGCCAGCAGCCAAGGGAGCGGGGGCGTAGGGGGCACAGATACGCAGTATTTT,CASSQGSGGVGGTDTQYF
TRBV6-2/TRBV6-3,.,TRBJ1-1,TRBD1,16,TGTGCCAGCAGTTACAGGAGACAGGGGATGTTCACTGAAGCTTTCTTT,CASSYRRQGMFTEAFF
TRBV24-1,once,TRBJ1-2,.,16,TGTGCCACCAGTGATTCCCGCCGGGACGTGGGCTATGGCTACACCTTC,CATSDSRRDVGYGYTF
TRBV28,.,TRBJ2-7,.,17,TGTGCCAGCACTGTCCAGGGGAGGTGGGGTTCAATCTACGAGCAGTACTTC,CASTVQGRWGSIYEQYF
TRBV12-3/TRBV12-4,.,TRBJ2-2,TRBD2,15,TGTGCCAGCAGTTACGGCGGGGGGCCCACCGGGGAGCTGTTTTTT,CASSYGGGPTGELFF
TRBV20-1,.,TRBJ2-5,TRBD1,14,TGCAGTGCTCCCCCGACAGGGAGACAAGAGACCCAGTACTTC,CSAPPTGRQETQYF
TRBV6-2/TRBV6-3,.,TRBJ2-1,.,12,TGTGCCAGCATCGGGGTACATAAGGAGCAGTTCTTC,CASIGVHKEQFF
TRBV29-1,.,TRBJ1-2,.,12,TGCAGCGTTGAAGAGGGTTTTGTAAGCTACACCTTC,CSVEEGFVSYTF
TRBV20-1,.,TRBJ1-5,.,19,TGCAGTGCTAGAGATGGATCCAGCGGGGGGACCTTTAGCAATCAGCCCCAGCATTTT,CSARDGSSGGTFSNQPQHF
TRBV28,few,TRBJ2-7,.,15,TGTGCCAGCAGTTTAGATCGAGACGGAGACTACGAGCAGTACTTC,CASSLDRDGDYEQYF
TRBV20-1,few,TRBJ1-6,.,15,TGCAGTGCTAGTAAGGGGAGCTCCTATAATTCACCCCTCCACTTT,CSASKGSSYNSPLHF
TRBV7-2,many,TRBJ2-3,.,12,TGTGCCAGCAGCTCCTACACAGATACGCAGTATTTT,CASSSYTDTQYF